Below, 9 T cell receptor beta chains from the same sample are listed, as sequenced in a study of blood T cell repertoires in COVID-19. TCRdb's copy holds only in-frame clones and misses some; the assay was immunoSEQ multiplex PCR. The sample has about 180,000 clones; roughly 87% are singletons. Sequenced input: PBMCs or T cells enriched from blood (not recorded which). These receptors all stem from a woman in her thirties or forties with acute COVID-19.

The rearrangement links TRBV7-9 to TRBJ1-2; D is perhaps TRBD1 (5 bases). The CDR3 loop spans 16 amino acids. V lost 1 base and J lost 7, with 19 bases in between. Germline assignment: CDR1 SEHNR and CDR2 FQNEAQ (reference sequence). The CDR3 nucleotides read TGTGCCAGCAGCTTAGAATGGACAAGTCTAGAGGTTGGCTACACCTTC. The encoded protein is CASSLEWTSLEVGYTF.

The chain couples TRBV18 to TRBJ1-6; weak D call: TRBD1 (6 bases). There are 13 residues in the CDR3. Germline values: CDR1 KGHSH, CDR2 LQKENI. V was trimmed by 6 bases and J by 10 bases, leaving 13 bases between them. This chain's CDR3 is CASSPGAGSPLHF. The DNA for the CDR3 is TGTGCCAGCTCCCCAGGGGCTGGATCACCCCTCCACTTT.

V and J are TRBV5-4 and TRBJ1-4; 7 bases agree with TRBD1. This CDR3 contains 15 residues. The germline V gene encodes CDR1 SGHNT and CDR2 YYREEE (reference sequence). After removal of 4 bases from V and 8 bases from J, the junction contained 11 bases not matched to a gene. Written as DNA, the CDR3 is TGTGCCAGCAGCGTAGACAGGGTATCCGCCGAAAAACTGTTTTTT. It specifies CASSVDRVSAEKLFF.

J is TRBJ2-3 and V is TRBV4-2; possibly TRBD2 for D (6 bases). V was shortened by 0 bases and J by 4 bases, with 11 bases between the two germline ends. CDR3 size: 15 residues. Germline V gene sequence: CDR1 LGHNA, CDR2 YNFKEQ. For the CDR3, the DNA is TGTGCCAGCAGCCAAGAAATGACTAGTCCAGATACGCAGTATTTT. Translating gives CASSQEMTSPDTQYF.

J is TRBJ1-1 and V is TRBV5-1; weak D call: TRBD1 (6 bases). Germline assignment: CDR1 SGHRS and CDR2 YFSETQ. The length of the CDR3 is 14 residues. Trimming pared 4 bases from V and 2 bases from J, leaving 12 bases between. CDR3 region: CASSPTTGNTEAFF. As DNA, the CDR3 is TGCGCCAGCAGCCCCACGACAGGTAACACTGAAGCTTTCTTT.

V gene TRBV13 combines with J gene TRBJ1-4, with 8 bases identical to TRBD1. Germline-derived CDR1 and CDR2 are PRHDT and FYEKMQ (reference sequence). Trimming removed 5 bases from V and 8 bases from J; junction bases left unmatched: 4. The CDR3 totals 13 residues. CDR3 DNA sequence: TGTGCCAGCAGCCGACAGGGGATAGAAAAACTGTTTTTT. It translates to CASSRQGIEKLFF.

This clone was counted a few times. The chain has TRBV10-1 and TRBJ1-2, with a tentative D call TRBD1 (5 bases). V lost 2 bases to trimming and J lost 0 bases, with 13 bases between them. CDR1 and CDR2 from the germline V gene are WNHNN and SYGVQD (reference sequence). This CDR3 comprises 16 residues. This chain's CDR3 is CASSETLLTANYGYTF. The CDR3 nucleotides are TGCGCCAGCAGTGAGACGCTTCTGACAGCTAACTATGGCTACACCTTC.

V and J are TRBV10-1 and TRBJ2-5; 9 nucleotides match TRBD2. The V segment lost 0 bases and the J segment 3 bases; nucleotides outside the gene matches: 2. There are 15 residues in the CDR3. The germline CDR1 and CDR2 sequences are WNHNN and SYGVQD (reference sequence). CDR3 in DNA: TGCGCCAGCAGTGAGTCGGCTAGCGGGGAAGAGACCCAGTACTTC. Protein sequence: CASSESASGEETQYF.

The gene calls are TRBV9 and TRBJ2-3; TRBD2 agrees at 9 bases. J gave up 6 bases and V 0 bases, and 14 bases lay outside the gene matches. Looked up from germline, CDR1 is SGDLS and CDR2 is YYNGEE. The CDR3 is 18 residues long. The CDR3: CASSVATSGRNPGDTQYF. The DNA for the CDR3 is TGTGCCAGCAGCGTAGCTACAAGCGGGAGGAACCCCGGGGATACGCAGTATTTT.